These 9 T cell receptor beta chains were sequenced from one sample in a study of control samples from healthy donors and cancer patients. Repertoires were generated with immunoSEQ multiplex PCR, while TCRdb's copy carries only in-frame clones and drops some. Among about 98,000 clones listed, roughly 78% were seen once. Sequenced material: blood. The receptors shown here come from a man aged 55 to 70 in good health.

This chain joins TRBV25-1 and TRBJ2-1, with 11 bases fitting TRBD2. The junction had 8 bases not matched to a gene; V was cut back by 3 bases and J by 7 bases. Germline V CDR1 and CDR2: MGHDK, SYGVNS. The CDR3 spans 16 residues. In DNA, the CDR3 is TGTGCCAGCAGTGATCTTTGGTCTAGCGGGAGGAATGAGCAGTTCTTC. Translating it yields CASSDLWSSGRNEQFF.

The chain combines TRBV6-6 with TRBJ2-1; maybe TRBD2 (6 bases). The germline V and J ends were trimmed by 7 bases and 1 base, with 11 bases remaining between them. CDR1 is MNHNY, CDR2 SVGAGI, per germline (reference sequence). The CDR3 sequence is 14 residues long. The CDR3 nucleotides are TGTGCCAGCAACATAGCGGAGTCCTACAATGAGCAGTTCTTC. Translation: CASNIAESYNEQFF.

This clone has only a few counts. The V call is TRBV28, the J call TRBJ1-5, with D unresolved. CDR1 is MDHEN and CDR2 is SYDVKM in the germline V gene. The CDR3 runs to 12 residues. Trimming shortened V by 1 base and J by 11 bases, and 9 bases separated the two germline ends. CDR3 DNA: TGTGCCAGCAGTTTATTGGGGAAGGCCCAGCATTTT. This codes for CASSLLGKAQHF.

This clone has more than one count but fewer than ten. The chain links TRBV6-6 to TRBJ1-2, with D maybe TRBD1 (6 bases). V lost 5 bases and J 8 bases, leaving 12 bases between the germline ends. The V gene's germline CDR1 is MNHNY and CDR2 SVGAGI (reference sequence). The CDR3 covers 12 residues. The CDR3: CASSDGGGGYTF. DNA of the CDR3: TGTGCCAGCAGTGACGGCGGGGGCGGCTACACCTTC.

V is TRBV28 and J is TRBJ2-3; unclear D gene. V gave up 1 base and J gave up 1 base, with 9 bases separating them. The CDR3 is 15 amino acids. Germline values: CDR1 MDHEN, CDR2 SYDVKM. CDR3 nucleotides: TGTGCCAGCAGTTTATATTCCCAGGGCACAGATACGCAGTATTTT. Translated, it gives CASSLYSQGTDTQYF.

This clone turned up a few times. The chain recombines TRBV5-4 with TRBJ1-2; D perhaps matches TRBD1 (5 bases). This CDR3 has 16 residues. Germline V gives CDR1 SGHNT, CDR2 YYREEE (reference sequence). Trimming stripped 6 bases from V and 3 bases from J, with 21 bases between. This CDR3 is CASIISGRGRDYGYTF. The CDR3, as DNA: TGTGCCAGCATCATTAGCGGACGGGGGAGAGACTATGGCTACACCTTC.

The CDR3 is CASSFQTRSYQETQYF. CDR3 bases: TGTGCCAGCAGCTTTCAGACTAGATCGTACCAAGAGACCCAGTACTTC. V gene TRBV5-6 combines with J gene TRBJ2-5; tentative D call: TRBD2 (6 bases). This CDR3 has 16 amino acids. Per germline, CDR1 SGHDT and CDR2 YYEEEE. V dropped 2 bases and J dropped 0 bases, with 14 bases sitting between them.

J is TRBJ1-5 and V is TRBV6-2 or TRBV6-3; 7 bases agree with TRBD1. Unmatched junction bases numbered 14, after V lost 0 bases and J lost 3 bases. The CDR3 loop spans 19 amino acids. CDR1 is MNHEY, CDR2 SVGEGT, per germline. The CDR3 spells CASSYSILGSDRDNQPQHF. In nucleotides, the CDR3 is TGTGCCAGCAGTTACTCCATATTGGGCTCCGACAGGGACAATCAGCCCCAGCATTTT.

This chain connects TRBV5-1 to TRBJ1-2; D is possibly TRBD1 (6 bases). Germline lookup yields CDR1 SGHRS and CDR2 YFSETQ. The CDR3 spans 19 residues. V lost 4 bases, J lost 2 bases, and 27 bases lay in between. CDR3 sequence: CASSPGTRDIGFGNYGYTF. CDR3 coding DNA: TGCGCCAGCAGCCCGGGGACCCGGGACATCGGTTTTGGGAACTATGGCTACACCTTC. Looking up the rest from reference TRBV5-1 and TRBJ1-2 gives the full variable domain: KAGVTQTPRYLIKTRGQQVTLSCSPISGHRSVSWYQQTPGQGLQFLFEYFSETQRNKGNFPGRFSGRQFSNSRSEMNVSTLELGDSALYLCASSPGTRDIGFGNYGYTFGSGTRLTVV.